The subject of this entry is one T cell receptor beta chain. Its antigen is unknown. It was 5'RACE with constant-segment primers that produced the TCR alpha and TCR beta cDNA libraries, which carried sample barcodes and UMIs. TCRdb re-called the 5' RACE reads through MiXCR, storing one row per CDR3 protein. Of approximately 450,000 distinct CDR3 sequences listed, 18% were seen once; the top ten hold more than 9%. This entry is derived from a study of T-cell memory formation after mild COVID-19. Study conclusions and caveats: Contracting CD4+ clones were located mainly in CM and EM, and CD8+ clones in EMRA. Pre-infection memory showed some responding clones, and this suggested that cross-reactive memory joined.

This receptor was identified in an adult woman who had mild COVID-19 (a few samples of this study predate the infection). Cell type and time point are not known. Sequenced: PBMCs or a T cell subset sorted from them (not recorded which).

The CDR3 bases are TGCGCCAGCAGCCCCTTACAGGGGGCGTTGTTGACCGGGGAGCTGTTTTTT. This encodes CASSPLQGALLTGELFF. The chain employs TRBV4-1 and TRBJ2-2; 9 nucleotides align to TRBD1. J lost 5 bases, V lost 4 bases, and 11 bases had no gene match. This CDR3 is built from 17 residues. Germline V gene lookup returns CDR1 MGHRA and CDR2 YSYEKL.